The 20 T cell receptor beta chains reported below all come from one sample, sequenced in a study of technical replicates of blood from a few donors. The protocol was immunoSEQ multiplex PCR, while the TCRdb copy is restricted to in-frame clones and leaves out a portion. The sample has approximately 12,000 clones, about 76% seen once. Sequenced sample: PBMCs. The receptors were gathered from a human donor in good health.

This clone was seen a single time. The CDR3 DNA reads TGTGCCAGCAGCTTAGCGTACACAGATACGCAGTATTTT. This gives the protein CASSLAYTDTQYF. The chain uses TRBV7-3 and TRBJ2-3, with D uncertain. Germline-derived CDR1 and CDR2 are SGHTA and FQGTGA. This CDR3 is 13 amino acids long. Trimming cost V 2 bases and J 2 bases, with 5 bases left between them.

The V and J genes are TRBV6-5 and TRBJ2-7; 8 bases are shared with TRBD2. V trimming: 6 bases; J trimming: 0 bases; junction bases outside the gene matches: 7. The CDR3 is made up of 15 amino acids. Germline V CDR1 and CDR2: MNHEY, SVGAGI. CDR3 residues: CASRPRGGFSYEQYF. CDR3 DNA sequence: TGTGCCAGCAGACCCCGGGGGGGGTTCTCCTACGAGCAGTACTTC.

J is TRBJ2-6 and V is TRBV28; TRBD2 matches at 9 bases. Germline V CDR1 and CDR2: MDHEN, SYDVKM. V lost 2 bases and J lost 0; bases outside the gene matches: 5. The CDR3 totals 18 residues. Here the CDR3 DNA reads TGTGCCAGCAGTTTACAAGCGGGAGGCTTCTCTGGGGCCAACGTCCTGACTTTC. Protein product: CASSLQAGGFSGANVLTF. Complete variable domain (other parts from reference TRBV28 and TRBJ2-6): DVKVTQSSRYLVKRTGEKVFLECVQDMDHENMFWYRQDPGLGLRLIYFSYDVKMKEKGDIPEGYSVSREKKERFSLILESASTNQTSMYLCASSLQAGGFSGANVLTFGAGSRLTVL.

The J gene is TRBJ1-5, the V gene TRBV28; D is perhaps TRBD1 (6 bases). The CDR3 is 13 residues long. Per germline, CDR1 MDHEN and CDR2 SYDVKM. With 6 bases removed from V and 7 bases from J, the gap between germline ends came to 13 bases. The CDR3 reads CASREQGGQPQHF. The CDR3 DNA reads as TGTGCCAGCAGGGAACAGGGAGGGCAGCCCCAGCATTTT. The whole variable domain, filled in from reference TRBV28 and TRBJ1-5, reads DVKVTQSSRYLVKRTGEKVFLECVQDMDHENMFWYRQDPGLGLRLIYFSYDVKMKEKGDIPEGYSVSREKKERFSLILESASTNQTSMYLCASREQGGQPQHFGDGTRLSIL.

This sequence joins TRBV5-1 and TRBJ2-1, with 11 bases aligning to TRBD1. CDR1 SGHRS and CDR2 YFSETQ come from the germline V gene. This CDR3 spans 14 amino acids. V gave up 4 bases and J gave up 8 bases; unmatched junction bases: 5. In nucleotides, the CDR3 is TGCGCCAGCAGCCCGGGACAGGGGGGGGATGAGCAGTTCTTC. Its translation: CASSPGQGGDEQFF.

The chain links TRBV27 to TRBJ1-2, with 9 bases fitting TRBD1. After removal of 5 bases from V and 6 bases from J, the junction contained 13 bases not matched to a gene. This CDR3 comprises 16 residues. Germline V gives CDR1 MNHEY, CDR2 SMNVEV (reference sequence). The CDR3 sequence: CASSRNWDRERDGYTF. The CDR3 DNA follows: TGTGCCAGCAGTCGAAACTGGGACAGGGAACGCGATGGCTACACCTTC.

The chain carries TRBV6-4 and TRBJ2-1; possible D gene TRBD2, 6 bases. The germline CDR1 and CDR2 sequences are MRHNA and SNTAGT. The CDR3 sequence is 16 residues long. Trimming stripped 5 bases from V and 2 bases from J, with 16 bases between. CDR3 amino acids: CASSRLPSATYNEQFF. For the CDR3, the DNA is TGTGCCAGCAGTCGCCTCCCTAGCGCGACCTACAATGAGCAGTTCTTC.

The chain uses TRBV7-2 and TRBJ2-1; D unresolved. The CDR3 covers 13 residues. V was clipped by 1 base and J by 6 bases, with 7 bases between them. Germline CDR1 is SGHTA and CDR2 is FQGNSA. CDR3 sequence: CASSLVVSNEQFF. The DNA for the CDR3 is TGTGCCAGCAGCTTAGTTGTATCCAATGAGCAGTTCTTC.

The chain combines TRBV18 with TRBJ2-6; the D gene is possibly TRBD1 (5 bases). The V gene lost 8 bases and the J gene lost 0 bases, with 8 bases spanning the gap. The CDR3 has 14 residues. Germline CDR1 and CDR2: KGHSH and LQKENI. This chain's CDR3 is CASTQGSGANVLTF. The CDR3 DNA reads TGTGCCAGCACCCAGGGCTCTGGGGCCAACGTCCTGACTTTC.

In this sample, this clone turned up a few times. This chain links TRBV4-2 with TRBJ2-3, with 10 positions matching TRBD2. Germline-derived CDR1 and CDR2 are LGHNA and YNFKEQ. V dropped 0 bases and J dropped 1; count of bases not matched to a gene: 1. The CDR3 length is 16 residues. The CDR3 region has the DNA TGTGCCAGCAGCCAAGATCTAGCGGGAGGCACAGATACGCAGTATTTT. Protein product: CASSQDLAGGTDTQYF.

This clone was seen only a few times. This chain joins TRBV2 and TRBJ1-5; D remains ambiguous. This CDR3 spans 13 amino acids. The germline V and J ends were trimmed by 7 bases and 6 bases, with 13 bases remaining between them. The germline CDR1 and CDR2 sequences are SNHLY and FYNNEI. The CDR3 sequence is CASNVRNPQPQHF. CDR3 sequence (DNA): TGTGCCAGCAACGTGAGGAATCCTCAGCCCCAGCATTTT.

The V call is TRBV28, the J call TRBJ1-2; the D is unclear. The CDR3 covers 13 residues. CDR1 is MDHEN, CDR2 SYDVKM, per germline. Trimming removed 2 bases at V and 8 bases at J, with 12 bases between. CDR3 nucleotide sequence: TGTGCCAGCAGTTTACGGCGGGAGGACGGCTACACCTTC. Amino acids: CASSLRREDGYTF.

The CDR3 sequence is CASSLPGPGDLDEQYF. The CDR3 nucleotides read TGCGCCAGCAGCTTGCCAGGTCCAGGGGATTTAGACGAGCAGTACTTC. This sequence joins TRBV5-1 and TRBJ2-7, with D perhaps matching TRBD1 (6 bases). The germline V gene encodes CDR1 SGHRS and CDR2 YFSETQ. There are 16 residues in the CDR3. Trimming removed 1 base from V and 5 bases from J, with 19 bases in between.

J is TRBJ2-2 and V is TRBV5-4; tentatively, D is TRBD2 (5 bases). The V end lost 1 base, the J end lost 8 bases, and 15 bases lay between the germline ends. Germline V gene lookup returns CDR1 SGHNT and CDR2 YYREEE (reference sequence). The CDR3 length is 15 residues. The CDR3 DNA follows: TGTGCCAGCAGCTTGTGGAACGAGCGGAAAGGGGAGCTGTTTTTT. Translating gives CASSLWNERKGELFF.

The CDR3 DNA sequence: TGTGCCAGCAGCCACCGGGACACGAATGAGCAGTTCTTC. This gives the protein CASSHRDTNEQFF. The chain joins TRBV11-3 to TRBJ2-1; a possible D gene is TRBD1 (6 bases). The CDR3 extends over 13 amino acids. Germline CDR1 SGHNT, CDR2 YENEEA. The V end lost 5 bases, the J end lost 7 bases, and 12 bases lay between the germline ends.

This clone was observed a single time. This rearrangement joins TRBV19 to TRBJ2-2; D possibly corresponds to TRBD1 (6 bases). The germline CDR1 and CDR2 sequences are LNHDA and SQIVND (reference sequence). This CDR3 is built from 13 residues. V was shortened by 3 bases and J by 4 bases, with 6 bases between the two germline ends. The CDR3 loop reads CASSMTGTGELFF. DNA of the CDR3: TGTGCCAGTAGTATGACAGGCACCGGGGAGCTGTTTTTT.

The chain couples TRBV6-1 to TRBJ2-7; TRBD1 aligns across 9 bases. CDR1 and CDR2 from the germline V gene are MNHNS and SASEGT. V shed 7 bases and J 4 bases; nucleotides not matched to a gene: 11. This CDR3 spans 15 amino acids. Written as DNA, the CDR3 is TGTGCCAGCACCCGAGAGGGGACAGGGATTTACGAGCAGTACTTC. It specifies CASTREGTGIYEQYF.

The genes are TRBV2 and TRBJ2-1, with TRBD1 as a possible D gene (5 bases). The V end was cut by 4 bases, the J end by 6 bases, with 7 bases between. This CDR3 is 12 amino acids long. Germline CDR1 and CDR2: SNHLY and FYNNEI. In DNA form, the CDR3 reads TGTGCCAGCAGTGGTCAGGGCAATGAGCAGTTCTTC. Its translation is CASSGQGNEQFF.

This chain connects TRBV11-2 to TRBJ2-2, with D perhaps matching TRBD1 (6 bases). Trimming stripped 6 bases from V and 6 bases from J, with 14 bases between. Per germline, CDR1 SGHAT and CDR2 FQNNGV. CDR3 size: 14 residues. In DNA, the CDR3 is TGTGCCAGCAGTCCCTACAGGGTGGCCGGGGAGCTGTTTTTT. This encodes CASSPYRVAGELFF.

A single count supports this clone. V is TRBV27 and J is TRBJ2-5, with D possibly being TRBD1 (5 bases). In germline, CDR1 is MNHEY, CDR2 SMNVEV (reference sequence). CDR3 length equals 12 residues. Trimming stripped 1 base from V and 6 bases from J, with 6 bases between. This chain's CDR3 is CASSLLGQTQYF. CDR3 sequence (DNA): TGTGCCAGCAGTTTATTGGGGCAGACCCAGTACTTC.